This TCR beta chain emerged from a study of spatial heterogeneity in lung cancer. Each CDR3 protein is one row after TCRdb ran MiXCR on the 5' RACE reads. This table has 10,000 to 14,000 distinct CDR3 sequences, over 9.5% appearing once. The time point here: blood at routine non-recurrence follow-up after resection. This clonotype was observed at least ten times. Trimming stripped 0 bases from V and 5 bases from J, with 14 bases between. CDR3 length: 15 amino acids. The sequence was obtained from a female donor with early-stage non-small cell lung cancer. This material consisted of PBMCs, taken at follow-up. This chain joins TRBV23-1 and TRBJ2-7; a possible D gene is TRBD1 (6 bases). TRBV23-1 is an open reading frame, and its role is uncertain. CDR3 DNA sequence: TGCGCCAGCAGTCAATCTTGGGGGCTGTTGGACGAGCAGTACTTC. It encodes CASSQSWGLLDEQYF.